The entry that follows covers one T cell receptor (beta chain) sequence. This clone occurred a few times. Its antigen remains undetermined. Per-nucleotide qualities are absent, and no much larger clonotype sits a single base away. At the junction V is shortened by 6 bases and J by 7 bases; bases outside the gene matches: 10. The CDR3 sequence holds 14 residues, the cysteine and phenylalanine included. Only the CDR3 part of the read is kept: 42 bases, read in frame from the first base. Per the germline V gene, SGHDT is the CDR1 and YYEEEE is the CDR2. The sample is drawn from a study of beta chain features in type 1 diabetes (dated by TCRdb to between 2017 and 2018). Broadly, across the study: No differences in mean age, gender distribution, total cell number or subset yield were found between patients and healthy donors. A total of 90 million to 140 million sorted cells were examined across all samples, and RNA yield correlated strongly with the number of cells per subset. The study compared the TCRB repertoires of sorted circulating CD4+ T cell subsets in recently diagnosed type 1 diabetes patients with those in matched healthy donors. Whereas all 30 or so donors provided naive and central memory subsets, regulatory and stem cell-like memory subsets were isolated from just 8 patients and roughly eight healthy donors. General conclusions and limits of the study: Because cDNA was sequenced instead of genomic DNA, activated cells with high expression could be over-represented, although the groups did not differ in activation or CD3 levels. In all four CD4+ subsets, TCRB CDR3 length was moderately but significantly shorter in type 1 diabetes patients. Fewer insertions and more nucleotide deletions at VDJ recombination sites were observed in patients with type 1 diabetes, implying thymic rearrangement abnormalities. Because the HLA sub-analyses included only small numbers of individuals, any influence of HLA type on TCRB rearrangement was left unresolved. Shorter templates might have been favored by PCR, but patient and control samples were amplified and corrected together, so both groups would have been affected equally by any skew. Naive, central memory and regulatory TCRB repertoires appeared more similar among patients than among healthy donors.

The entire amount of isolated RNA was reverse transcribed using the High Capacity cDNA Reverse Transcription Kit, so the sequenced TCRB transcripts were expressed ones. Deep immunoSEQ sequencing was applied to naive, central memory and regulatory T cell samples, giving an average of roughly 3.6 million total reads per sample. After sorted cells were lysed in RLT buffer, RNA was extracted with DNase-treated RNeasy Micro or Mini kits, with the choice depending on cell number. To prevent cross-contamination, every cell subset was processed on its own, while patient and healthy donor samples were processed together. TCRB sequences were amplified from cDNA with the immunoSEQ multiplex PCR, producing 87-bp fragments spanning the CDR3 region. The amplicons were sequenced using the Illumina HiSeq platform. Under the source paper's analysis protocol: PCR bias was corrected computationally using synthetic template baselines, and reads within Hamming distance 2 were collapsed, with unmergeable singletons discarded. By aligning reads against IMGT, V, D and J genes, CDR3 length, and insertions or deletions at six rearrangement sites were assigned. Within each subset, clonotype counts were normalized to the number of sorted cells before true diversity and Gini coefficients were calculated with the tcR R package. Repertoire sharing was quantified using the overlap coefficient calculated on TCRB nucleotide sequences. Out-of-frame TCRB sequences from naive cells were analyzed as a proxy for the pre-selection repertoire. TCRdb took over this immuneACCESS table, retaining in-frame rearrangements with V and J assigned. Such tables are incomplete; in checked studies, under half of the missing clones stem from an unresolved V gene, and the remainder is unexplained. The DNA was the basis for D and trimming; V, J and clone size are from that table. The sample table lists hundreds of thousands of clones, over 10% of them with a count of one. The ten largest clonotypes hold around 0.01% of the sample.

Each donor gave one peripheral blood draw, roughly 0.12 L on average, collected into heparinised tubes. Naive, central memory, regulatory and stem cell-like memory CD4+ T cells were sorted on a BD FACSAria II using a panel including CD45RO, CCR7, CD25, CD127, CD95 and CD27. All sorted populations exceeded 95% purity. PBMCs were isolated right away by Lymphoprep density gradient centrifugation and were stained directly, without culture. To minimize batch effects, samples were stained and sorted in pairs, one healthy donor with one patient per experiment. The TCR was taken from a young woman with type 1 diabetes. Recombination connected TRBV5-6 to TRBJ2-1, with 7 middle bases fitting TRBD1. Input material: naive CD4+ T cells from blood. The cell subset or site tag for this specimen amounts to: true naive CD4+ T cells. Here is the DNA: TGTGCCAGCAACTTACAGGGGCCCTTTAATGAGCAGTTCTTC. The encoded protein is CASNLQGPFNEQFF.